The following is a T cell receptor beta chain sequence with its context. The target antigen is unknown. Germline V gives CDR1 SGHTA, CDR2 FQGNSA. This CDR3 is built from 12 residues. With V trimmed by 6 bases and J by 8 bases, 4 bases remained unmatched. The record originates from a study of OX40 agonist ivuxolimab in advanced cancers. Overall study findings and caveats: At 0.1 to 3.0 mg/kg, clonal expansion of CD4+ and CD8+ blood T cells had occurred by week 6.

Data came from immunoSEQ multiplex PCR; TCRdb stores just in-frame clones and leaves some out. Of 65,000 to 90,000 clones listed, approximately 85% are singletons. The V and J genes are TRBV7-2 and TRBJ1-2; 9 bases are shared with TRBD1. The sequence was collected from an adult with an advanced solid tumor such as melanoma, head and neck, liver or kidney cancer. The sample here was CD4+ or CD8+ T cells sorted from blood, taken in a trial of the OX40 agonist ivuxolimab. The CDR3 DNA reads as TGTGCCAGCAGTCTAGGGACAGGGGGCTACACCTTC. The encoded protein is CASSLGTGGYTF.